This T cell receptor (beta chain) was profiled in a study of blood T cells in healthy people across ages. Study-level results: Naive T cell percentage and TCR beta diversity correlated strongly.

Through a sample-barcoded 5' primer and a J-beta primer mix, a second PCR was run for roughly 7 to 11 cycles. The yield of each sample was at least 3 million CDR3-containing paired-end reads. TCRdb recomputed calls from the 5' RACE reads with MiXCR, one row per CDR3 protein. Of 1.5 million or so distinct CDR3 sequences listed, about 42% are singletons. The CDR3 contains 15 residues. Germline CDR1 MNHNY, CDR2 SVGAGI (reference sequence). Each donor had around 9.2 milliliters of peripheral blood drawn. Remarks on this clonotype: Its antigen remains unknown.

The TCR was taken from a woman between 18 and 29 years old in good health. Material for sequencing was blood. V and J are TRBV6-6 and TRBJ2-5; tentative D call: TRBD1 (5 bases). The J call could be wrong; TRBJ2-7 is a better fit for the DNA end. The CDR3 reads CASSYDSYLTYEQYF. CDR3 sequence (DNA): TGTGCCAGCAGTTATGACAGCTACCTGACCTACGAGCAGTACTTC.